What follows is one TCR beta chain and its context. Its antigen remains unknown. The data belong to a study of chemoradiotherapy in HPV16-positive cancers. The study's findings and limits: HPV-specific T cells were functionally defined from only a couple of HPV16-positive patients. Better recurrence-free survival went with HPV-responsive T-cell expansion in HPV16-positive patients.

Samples were taken several times over chemoradiotherapy. The V and J ends lost 7 bases and 1 base respectively, with 19 bases between them. This CDR3 spans 16 amino acids. Germline CDR1 is MNHEY and CDR2 is SMNVEV (reference sequence). Assay: immunoSEQ multiplex PCR; the TCRdb copy retains only in-frame clones and omits some. The table shows 6,000 or so clones, with about three quarters occurring only once. The chain has TRBV27 and TRBJ1-1; D is unresolved. The receptor's source is a human donor with HPV-associated anogenital cancer. Sample collection occurred from a patient who underwent chemoradiotherapy. CDR3 residues: CASTLTRPSGNTEAFF. In nucleotides, the CDR3 is TGTGCCAGCACCCTTACCCGGCCGTCGGGGAACACTGAAGCTTTCTTT.